This T cell receptor (beta chain) emerged from a study of high-grade serous ovarian cancer treatment subgroups. Findings and limits, study-wide: Different patients shared almost no repertoire; same-patient tumors shared about 0.11 to 0.85. TCR relatedness rose with neoantigen level and trended with mutation load.

Tumor samples were taken before definitive surgery or chemotherapy. About this clone itself: What it recognizes is unknown.

Data came from immunoSEQ multiplex PCR; TCRdb stores just in-frame clones and leaves some out. Here the sample spans roughly 4,000 clones, 69% being singletons. Trimming removed 10 bases from V and 1 base from J, with 14 bases in between. Germline CDR1 MDHEN, CDR2 SYDVKM. The CDR3 runs to 14 residues. The sequence derives from a human donor with high-grade serous ovarian cancer. The rearrangement joins TRBV28 to TRBJ1-5, with a tentative D call TRBD1 (6 bases). Sequencing input: tumor tissue. The CDR3 loop reads CAIRGVRSNQPQHF. CDR3 DNA: TGTGCCATAAGGGGGGTAAGAAGCAATCAGCCCCAGCATTTT.